This TCR beta chain was documented in a study of early T cells in non-severe SARS-CoV-2 infection (dated by TCRdb to about 2021). For context, the study as a whole: TCR sequencing used bulk RNA from unsorted whole blood, so alpha and beta chains could not be paired. Broader findings and caveats from the paper: Matching against VDJdb was skewed toward anti-spike CD8 responses, likely underestimated virus-specific expansions, and missed private and CD4 specificities.

A case-control design nested within a healthcare worker cohort in London, UK, was used, with weekly nasopharyngeal swab PCR tests and blood sampling performed. Healthcare workers were recruited between 23 and 31 March 2020, during the week of the UK lockdown, and were followed weekly for up to roughly 15 weeks. The library was built by means of 5' RACE. Instrument used: NextSeq 500. The TCR library protocol attached unique molecular identifiers to individual cDNA molecules to correct for sequencing error and PCR bias. Both TCR alpha and beta chains were sequenced, and tight co-correlation was observed between alpha and beta sequence abundances in each sample. Regarding the original processing steps: V gene, J gene and CDR3 annotation of TCR sequences was performed with Decombinator V4. TCRs were defined as expanded if a significant change between any two time points was detected under a Poisson model with p below 0.0001. TCR abundances were normalised to the total number of TCRs sequenced in each sample and reported as counts per million. MAIT TCRs were defined by TRAV1-2 paired with TRAJ12, TRAJ20 or TRAJ33, and iNKT TCRs by TRAV10 paired with TRAJ18. A search of VDJdb, accessed on 1 November 2021, was run for TCRs annotated to CMV, EBV and SARS-CoV-2, with TCRs annotated for multiple antigens excluded. Using fastp trimming at Q25 and MiXCR clonotype assembly, TCRdb reanalyzed the public sequencing data and kept in-frame beta chains. Every CDR3 protein is listed once, alongside the most common genes and DNA of its rows. TCRdb, not the original authors, processed these V and J calls. The sample table holds around 30,000 distinct CDR3 sequences, of which more than 5% were seen once. Jointly, the top ten make up less than 14% of the sample.

This clonotype was seen many times. This receptor's antigen is unknown. No much larger clone exists at a distance of one base, and base qualities are not known. Its CDR3 holds 15 amino acids, cysteine through phenylalanine. CDR3 DNA only is kept here, 45 bases in frame from base 1. CDR1 and CDR2 are drawn from the germline V gene: SGHDN, FVKESK. Germline trimming: 4 bases from V, 6 bases from J; junction bases outside gene matches: 10. The receptor chain draws on TRBV14 and TRBJ2-3; 7 central bases correspond to TRBD1. The sequencing sample was made of whole blood. The clonotype was recovered from an adult who was a healthcare worker with PCR-confirmed SARS-CoV-2 infection or an uninfected control (not recorded which). The bases read TGTGCCAGCAGCCGACAGGGAACAGGTGTGGATACGCAGTATTTT. This is translated as CASSRQGTGVDTQYF.